Following are 11 T cell receptor beta chains from one sample sequenced in a study of cytomegalovirus exposure and HLA in healthy donors. The study ran its PCR with 60 Vbeta and 13 Jbeta primers. TCRdb keeps only in-frame clones here, not all; method: immunoSEQ multiplex PCR. The sample lists approximately 290,000 clones; 80% were seen once. Material: PBMCs. Receptors were obtained from a girl aged 2 to 9 in good health and CMV-seronegative.

On this clone: Other DNA sequences of this sample code for an identical CDR3. The chain employs TRBV5-4 and TRBJ2-3; TRBD2 aligns across 8 bases. The J segment lost 5 bases and the V segment lost 7 bases, leaving 12 bases of the junction unmatched. The CDR3 length is 15 residues. Germline CDR1 and CDR2: SGHNT and YYREEE (reference sequence). CDR3 nucleotides: TGTGCCAGCCTTTACCGACGGGGGGGGGTAGATACGCAGTATTTT. Residues: CASLYRRGGVDTQYF.

This rearrangement joins TRBV2 to TRBJ2-7, with a possible D match to TRBD1 (6 bases). Trimming cost V 4 bases and J 3 bases, with 10 bases left between them. The CDR3 consists of 13 residues. The germline CDR1 and CDR2 sequences are SNHLY and FYNNEI. The CDR3 region has the DNA TGTGCCAGCAGTGTGGGCAGGGGCTACGAGCAGTACTTC. Translation gives CASSVGRGYEQYF.

This clone was seen a single time. This chain joins TRBV28 and TRBJ1-6, with a tentative D call TRBD1 (6 bases). CDR1 and CDR2 from the germline V gene are MDHEN and SYDVKM. V was pared by 5 bases and J by 5 bases, with 10 bases between. The CDR3 spans 14 residues. CDR3 nucleotides: TGTGCCAGCAGTCTAAGGGGGAATAATTCACCCCTCCACTTT. It codes for CASSLRGNNSPLHF.

The CDR3: CATSDKGVGTEAFF. Here the CDR3 DNA reads TGTGCCACCAGCGATAAGGGGGTCGGCACTGAAGCTTTCTTT. V gene TRBV15 combines with J gene TRBJ1-1, with a weak D call TRBD1 (6 bases). Trimming took 5 bases from V and 4 from J, leaving 14 bases between them. The CDR3 loop spans 14 amino acids. Germline CDR1 is LNHNV and CDR2 is YYDKDF (reference sequence). The full variable domain, rest sourced from reference TRBV15 and TRBJ1-1, is DAMVIQNPRYQVTQFGKPVTLSCSQTLNHNVMYWYQQKSSQAPKLLFHYYDKDFNNEADTPDNFQSRRPNTSFCFLDIRSPGLGDTAMYLCATSDKGVGTEAFFGQGTRLTVV.

The V call is TRBV11-2, the J call TRBJ2-1, with 12 positions matching TRBD2. The CDR3 totals 16 residues. Germline CDR1 reads SGHAT; CDR2 reads FQNNGV. V shed 5 bases and J 3 bases; nucleotides not matched to a gene: 5. The CDR3 nucleotides read TGTGCCAGCAGCCCCCGACTAGCGGGGGTCTACAATGAGCAGTTCTTC. This codes for CASSPRLAGVYNEQFF.

A single count supports this clone. The rearrangement links TRBV6-1 to TRBJ1-2; 9 bases map to TRBD1. J gave up 4 bases and V 2 bases, and 8 bases lay outside the gene matches. Germline V gene lookup returns CDR1 MNHNS and CDR2 SASEGT. This CDR3 is built from 16 residues. For the CDR3, the DNA is TGTGCCAGCAGTGAAATCGGGACAGGGTACGGCTATGGCTACACCTTC. It codes for CASSEIGTGYGYGYTF.

Concerning this clone itself: A read error may account for a junction end that differs from germline. This chain joins TRBV5-1 and TRBJ2-2; D possibly corresponds to TRBD1 (6 bases). Germline CDR1 reads SGHRS; CDR2 reads YFSETQ. The CDR3 runs 15 residues. The CDR3: CASSDSRGDTGALFF. The DNA of the CDR3 is TGCGCCAGCAGCGACAGCAGGGGCGATACCGGGGCGCTGTTTTTT.

The V call is TRBV29-1, the J call TRBJ1-1, with D maybe TRBD1 (5 bases). Trimming took 8 bases from V and 0 from J, leaving 10 bases between them. The CDR3 contains 12 residues. Germline CDR1 and CDR2: SQVTM and ANQGSEA. This CDR3 reads CSYPGVNTEAFF. The CDR3 DNA reads TGCAGCTACCCGGGGGTGAACACTGAAGCTTTCTTT.

CDR3 amino acids: CASRAGGIQETQYF. As DNA, the CDR3 is TGTGCCAGCAGAGCCGGAGGGATACAAGAGACCCAGTACTTC. This chain uses TRBV28 with TRBJ2-5; D might be TRBD2 (6 bases). The germline V and J ends were trimmed by 6 bases and 2 bases, with 13 bases remaining between them. CDR1 and CDR2 (germline): MDHEN, SYDVKM. The CDR3 totals 14 residues.

The chain links TRBV6-1 to TRBJ2-7; D possibly corresponds to TRBD2 (5 bases). The CDR3 runs 14 residues. CDR1 MNHNS and CDR2 SASEGT come from the germline V gene. Trimming removed 5 bases from V and 0 bases from J, with 11 bases in between. The CDR3 here is CASSLRTDSYEQYF. CDR3 sequence (DNA): TGTGCCAGCAGTCTTCGGACTGACTCCTACGAGCAGTACTTC.

The genes are TRBV9 and TRBJ2-7, with a possible D match to TRBD2 (5 bases). Germline V lookup: CDR1 SGDLS, CDR2 YYNGEE. Trimming shortened V by 1 base and J by 4 bases, and 9 bases separated the two germline ends. This CDR3 comprises 13 residues. CDR3 DNA: TGTGCCAGCAGCGTAAGCGCGGGTTACGAGCAGTACTTC. This encodes CASSVSAGYEQYF.